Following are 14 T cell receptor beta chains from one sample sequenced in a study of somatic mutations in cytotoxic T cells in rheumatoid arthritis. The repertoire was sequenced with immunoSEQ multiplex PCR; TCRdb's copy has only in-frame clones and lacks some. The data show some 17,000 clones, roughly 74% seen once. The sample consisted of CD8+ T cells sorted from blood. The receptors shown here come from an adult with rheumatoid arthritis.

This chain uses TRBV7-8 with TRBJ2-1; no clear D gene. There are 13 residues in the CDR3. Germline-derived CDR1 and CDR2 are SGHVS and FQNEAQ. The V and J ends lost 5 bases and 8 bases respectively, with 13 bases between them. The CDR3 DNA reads TGTGCCAGCAGCGTACGTAGTGTCGATGAGCAGTTCTTC. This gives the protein CASSVRSVDEQFF.

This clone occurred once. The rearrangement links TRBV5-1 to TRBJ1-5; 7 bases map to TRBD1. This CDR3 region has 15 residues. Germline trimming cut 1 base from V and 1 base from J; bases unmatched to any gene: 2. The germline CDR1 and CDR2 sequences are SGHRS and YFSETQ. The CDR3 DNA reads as TGCGCCAGCAGCTTGTCGGGACAGAGCAATCAGCCCCAGCATTTT. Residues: CASSLSGQSNQPQHF.

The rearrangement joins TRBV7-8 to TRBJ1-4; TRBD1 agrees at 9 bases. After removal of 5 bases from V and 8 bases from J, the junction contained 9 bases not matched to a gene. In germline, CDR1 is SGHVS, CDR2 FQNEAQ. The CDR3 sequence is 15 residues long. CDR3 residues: CASSPNRGPSEKLFF. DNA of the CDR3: TGTGCCAGCAGCCCCAACAGGGGGCCCTCGGAAAAACTGTTTTTT.

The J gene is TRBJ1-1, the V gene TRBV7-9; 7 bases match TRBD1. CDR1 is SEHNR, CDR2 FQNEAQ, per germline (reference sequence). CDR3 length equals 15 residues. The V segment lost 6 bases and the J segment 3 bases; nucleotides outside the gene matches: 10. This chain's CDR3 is CASRSEGTVHTEAFF. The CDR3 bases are TGTGCCAGCAGGTCGGAGGGGACAGTCCACACTGAAGCTTTCTTT.

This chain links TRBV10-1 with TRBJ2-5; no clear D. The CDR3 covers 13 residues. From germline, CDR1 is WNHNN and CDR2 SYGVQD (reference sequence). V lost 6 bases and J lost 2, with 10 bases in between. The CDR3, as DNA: TGCGCCAGCAGCGAGACGGATCAAGAGACCCAGTACTTC. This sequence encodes CASSETDQETQYF.

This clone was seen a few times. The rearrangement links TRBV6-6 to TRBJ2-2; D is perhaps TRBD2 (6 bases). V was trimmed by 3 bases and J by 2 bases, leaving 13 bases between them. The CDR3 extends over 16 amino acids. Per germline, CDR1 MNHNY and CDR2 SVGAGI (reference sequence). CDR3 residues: CASSYSAGGNTGELFF. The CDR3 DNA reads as TGTGCCAGCAGTTATAGCGCCGGGGGAAACACCGGGGAGCTGTTTTTT.

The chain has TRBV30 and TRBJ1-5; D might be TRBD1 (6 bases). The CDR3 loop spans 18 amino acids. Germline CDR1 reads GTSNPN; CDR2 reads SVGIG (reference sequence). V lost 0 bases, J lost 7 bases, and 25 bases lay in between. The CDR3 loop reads CAWSVRSHGQGSKQPQHF. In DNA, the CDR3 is TGTGCCTGGAGTGTACGATCCCATGGGCAGGGGTCGAAACAGCCCCAGCATTTT.

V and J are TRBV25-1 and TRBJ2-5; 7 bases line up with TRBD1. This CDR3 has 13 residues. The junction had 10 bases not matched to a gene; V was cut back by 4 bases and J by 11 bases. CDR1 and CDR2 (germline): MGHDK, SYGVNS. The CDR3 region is CASSGQGWGKQYF. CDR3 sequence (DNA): TGTGCCAGCAGTGGACAGGGTTGGGGGAAGCAGTACTTC.

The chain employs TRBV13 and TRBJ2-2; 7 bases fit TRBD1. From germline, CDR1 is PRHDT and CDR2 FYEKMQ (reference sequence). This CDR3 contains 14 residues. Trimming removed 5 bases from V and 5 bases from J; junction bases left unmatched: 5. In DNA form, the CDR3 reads TGTGCCAGCAGCACGGGACAGTGGACCGGGGAGCTGTTTTTT. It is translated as CASSTGQWTGELFF.

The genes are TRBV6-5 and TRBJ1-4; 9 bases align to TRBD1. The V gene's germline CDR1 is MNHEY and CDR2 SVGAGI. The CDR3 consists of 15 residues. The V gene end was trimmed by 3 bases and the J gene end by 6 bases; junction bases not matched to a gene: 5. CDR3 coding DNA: TGTGCCAGCAGTTATCAGCGGACAGGGGATGAAAAACTGTTTTTT. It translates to CASSYQRTGDEKLFF.

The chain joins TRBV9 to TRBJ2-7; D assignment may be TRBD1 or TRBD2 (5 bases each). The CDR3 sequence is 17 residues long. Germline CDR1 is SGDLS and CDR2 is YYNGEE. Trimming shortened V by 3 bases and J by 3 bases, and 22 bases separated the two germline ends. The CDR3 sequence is CASSGGVTKDLNYEQYF. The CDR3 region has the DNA TGTGCCAGCAGCGGAGGGGTGACGAAGGATCTTAACTACGAGCAGTACTTC.

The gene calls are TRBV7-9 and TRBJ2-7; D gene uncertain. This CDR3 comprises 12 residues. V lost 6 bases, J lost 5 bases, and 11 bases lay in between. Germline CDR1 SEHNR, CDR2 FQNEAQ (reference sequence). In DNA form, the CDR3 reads TGTGCCAGCAGGCTCTATCGAGACGAGCAGTACTTC. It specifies CASRLYRDEQYF.

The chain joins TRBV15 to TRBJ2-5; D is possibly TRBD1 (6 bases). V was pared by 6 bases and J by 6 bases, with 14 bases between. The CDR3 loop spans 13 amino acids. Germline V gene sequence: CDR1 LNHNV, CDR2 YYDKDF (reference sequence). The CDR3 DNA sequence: TGTGCCACCAGAGAGACAGGTTTCAAGACCCAGTACTTC. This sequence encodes CATRETGFKTQYF.

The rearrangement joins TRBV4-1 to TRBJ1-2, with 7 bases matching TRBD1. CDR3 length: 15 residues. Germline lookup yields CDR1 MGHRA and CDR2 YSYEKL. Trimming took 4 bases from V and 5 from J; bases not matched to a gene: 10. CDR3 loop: CASSLHQGEQYGYTF. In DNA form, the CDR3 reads TGCGCCAGCAGCCTCCACCAGGGGGAGCAGTATGGCTACACCTTC.